Listed below are T cell receptor beta chains from one sample, sequenced in a study of blood T cells in healthy people across ages. MiXCR was run by TCRdb on the 5' RACE reads, yielding one entry per CDR3 protein. The table has almost 1 million distinct CDR3 sequences, roughly 51% seen once. Sequenced: blood. The receptors were gathered from a woman aged 60-70 years in good health. Both conserved end residues are part of each CDR3. The D gene is left open where the match is weak.

j_call v_call d_call cdr3_aa
TRBJ2-5 TRBV6-5 . CASSSRRTQYF
TRBJ1-5 TRBV4-1 . CASSPQGFSNQPQHF
TRBJ2-7 TRBV6-4 TRBD1 CASSAGTGIPYEQYF
TRBJ1-1 TRBV20-1 . CSATYRANTEAFF
TRBJ2-1 TRBV7-2 TRBD2 CASSWSSGMSHNEQFF
TRBJ2-5 TRBV19 TRBD1 CAGSYRGREETQYF
TRBJ2-7 TRBV20-1 . CSARLDSTYEQYF
. TRBV4-1 . CASSQDPDRSSIQYF
TRBJ2-7 TRBV7-9 TRBD1 CASSPRDRGPSGSYEQYF
. TRBV21-1 . CASSKRDGFQGIVEVYEQYF
TRBJ2-6 TRBV7-2 . CASSPFWTDLSGANVLTF
TRBJ2-5 TRBV6-6 . CASSLLLWQETQYF
TRBJ1-2 TRBV12-3/TRBV12-4 TRBD1 CASSFSGGFGYTF
TRBJ2-2 TRBV6-6 . CASTWNTGELFF
TRBJ1-5 TRBV4-2 . CASSQVLGGWDQPQHF
TRBJ2-3 TRBV14 . CASSYLEVPASEERYASTDTQYF
TRBJ2-1 TRBV7-2 . CASSSPPLYEQFF
TRBJ2-7 TRBV15 . CATSVEGAGLYEQYF
TRBJ2-1 TRBV7-2 . CASSLTRDSGFF
TRBJ2-2 TRBV7-8 . CASGRDGETGELFF
TRBJ2-3 TRBV14 TRBD1 CASSLQGAQSRSTDTQYF
TRBJ2-5 TRBV20-1 TRBD2 CSARALAGLELYEQYF
TRBJ2-7 TRBV21-1 . CASSRKGLAYEQYF
TRBJ2-7 TRBV12-3/TRBV12-4 TRBD1 CASKGQLSSYEQYF
TRBJ2-4 TRBV11-2 . CASSFPTGKNIQYF
. TRBV4-1 . CASSLRPPGVVDEQYF
TRBJ2-5 TRBV29-1 . CSVDPSGSQETQYF
TRBJ2-1 TRBV27 TRBD1 CASGRGQGSYNEQFF